What follows are 23 T cell receptor beta chains derived from one specimen sequenced in a study of cytomegalovirus exposure and HLA in healthy donors. Assay: immunoSEQ multiplex PCR; the TCRdb copy retains only in-frame clones and omits some. This sample yields about 120,000 clones, of which about nine tenths are seen a single time; around 2% belongs to the top ten. The sequencing input was PBMCs. The receptors were gathered from a woman between 18 and 29 years old in good health and CMV-seronegative.

This chain uses TRBV6-6 with TRBJ1-4, with D perhaps TRBD1 (5 bases). The CDR3 loop spans 15 amino acids. The germline V gene encodes CDR1 MNHNY and CDR2 SVGAGI (reference sequence). The V end lost 5 bases, the J end lost 0 bases, and 10 bases lay between the germline ends. CDR3 in amino acids: CASSDSISTNEKLFF. CDR3 DNA: TGTGCCAGCAGTGACAGCATTTCAACTAATGAAAAACTGTTTTTT.

The V gene is TRBV5-1, the J gene TRBJ2-3; 7 bases are a match to TRBD2. This CDR3 is 14 amino acids long. Germline-derived CDR1 and CDR2 are SGHRS and YFSETQ. With V trimmed by 4 bases and J by 4 bases, 6 bases remained unmatched. CDR3 sequence: CASSQIAGPDTQYF. The CDR3 DNA reads as TGCGCCAGCAGCCAGATAGCGGGTCCAGATACGCAGTATTTT.

The DNA of the CDR3 is TGTGCCAGCATCATGAACACTGAAGCTTTCTTT. This translates into CASIMNTEAFF. V gene TRBV25-1 combines with J gene TRBJ1-1; no clear D. The CDR3 covers 11 residues. Germline CDR1 is MGHDK and CDR2 is SYGVNS. Trimming left V 7 bases short and J 0 bases short, with 3 bases between.

The rearrangement joins TRBV5-1 to TRBJ1-1, with D possibly matching TRBD1 (5 bases). The CDR3 consists of 15 residues. Germline V gene data show CDR1 as SGHRS and CDR2 as YFSETQ. Trimming cost V 0 bases and J 4 bases, with 13 bases left between them. The CDR3 coding sequence is TGCGCCAGCAGCTTGGTGGGGGGAGGTTCCACTGAAGCTTTCTTT. It is translated as CASSLVGGGSTEAFF.

The chain combines TRBV6-5 with TRBJ1-4; 9 bases agree with TRBD1. Germline V gene sequence: CDR1 MNHEY, CDR2 SVGAGI. Unmatched junction bases numbered 5, after V lost 5 bases and J lost 4 bases. The CDR3 spans 15 residues. CDR3 in DNA: TGTGCCAGCAGTAAAGGGACAGGGTTTAATGAAAAACTGTTTTTT. This translates into CASSKGTGFNEKLFF.

The CDR3 protein is CSVSGGLNYGYTF. The DNA of the CDR3 is TGCAGCGTCTCAGGGGGCTTGAACTATGGCTACACCTTC. This chain connects TRBV29-1 to TRBJ1-2; 8 bases fit TRBD1. Germline CDR1 is SQVTM and CDR2 is ANQGSEA. This CDR3 spans 13 amino acids. V shed 6 bases and J 2 bases; nucleotides not matched to a gene: 5.

The chain uses TRBV29-1 and TRBJ1-1; 8 nucleotides align to TRBD1. This CDR3 region has 13 residues. Germline V lookup: CDR1 SQVTM, CDR2 ANQGSEA. Trimming at V came to 8 bases and at J to 0 bases, leaving 5 bases not matched to a gene. The CDR3 region is CSPRTGMNTEAFF. DNA for the CDR3: TGCAGCCCACGGACAGGGATGAACACTGAAGCTTTCTTT.

The rearrangement uses TRBV18 and TRBJ1-5, with D uncertain. V was clipped by 2 bases and J by 7 bases, with 18 bases between them. Per the germline V gene, CDR1 is KGHSH and CDR2 is LQKENI. The CDR3 contains 16 residues. CDR3 protein: CASSPKELKEEQPQHF. The CDR3 nucleotides are TGTGCCAGCTCACCAAAGGAGTTAAAAGAGGAGCAGCCCCAGCATTTT.

V and J are TRBV10-1 and TRBJ2-5; 9 bases are a match to TRBD2. Trimming took 5 bases from V and 5 from J; bases not matched to a gene: 9. Germline V lookup: CDR1 WNHNN, CDR2 SYGVQD (reference sequence). The CDR3 contains 15 residues. The CDR3 bases are TGCGCCAGCAGTCCTAGCGGGGACCCTCGGGAGACCCAGTACTTC. Encoded protein: CASSPSGDPRETQYF.

The chain is built from TRBV6-1 and TRBJ2-7; tentative D call: TRBD2 (6 bases). Per the germline V gene, CDR1 is MNHNS and CDR2 is SASEGT. The V end was cut by 2 bases, the J end by 1 base, with 12 bases between. The CDR3 is made up of 15 amino acids. CDR3 in DNA: TGTGCCAGCAGTGAACCCACCGGGACTTCCTACGAGCAGTACTTC. Residues: CASSEPTGTSYEQYF.

The J gene is TRBJ1-5, the V gene TRBV18; D unresolved. Trimming took 3 bases from V and 1 from J, leaving 4 bases between them. The CDR3 covers 13 residues. From germline, CDR1 is KGHSH and CDR2 LQKENI. As DNA, the CDR3 is TGTGCCAGCTCACCCTACAGCAATCAGCCCCAGCATTTT. It specifies CASSPYSNQPQHF.

This chain connects TRBV30 to TRBJ2-3; 13 bases match TRBD2. The germline V gene encodes CDR1 GTSNPN and CDR2 SVGIG (reference sequence). The CDR3 spans 14 residues. Trimming at V came to 8 bases and at J to 4 bases, leaving 6 bases not matched to a gene. This CDR3 reads CAGTSGRAPDTQYF. The CDR3, as DNA: TGTGCCGGAACTAGCGGGAGGGCCCCAGATACGCAGTATTTT.

The J gene is TRBJ2-2, the V gene TRBV4-2; 9 nucleotides match TRBD2. Germline V gene lookup returns CDR1 LGHNA and CDR2 YNFKEQ. V shed 2 bases and J 5 bases; nucleotides not matched to a gene: 9. The CDR3 has 17 residues. CDR3 in DNA: TGTGCCAGCAGCCAATTAGTAGCGGGAGCGAGGACCGGGGAGCTGTTTTTT. It specifies CASSQLVAGARTGELFF.

The rearrangement uses TRBV5-1 and TRBJ2-7, with D unresolved. The V end lost 0 bases, the J end lost 1 base, and 11 bases lay between the germline ends. The length of the CDR3 is 15 residues. Germline CDR1 is SGHRS and CDR2 is YFSETQ. CDR3 sequence reads: CASSLVGGRSYEQYF. The CDR3 region has the DNA TGCGCCAGCAGCTTGGTTGGTGGGCGTTCCTACGAGCAGTACTTC.

The chain has TRBV25-1 and TRBJ2-3, with unresolved D. Germline assignment: CDR1 MGHDK and CDR2 SYGVNS. CDR3 length: 14 amino acids. Trimming left V 5 bases short and J 2 bases short, with 11 bases between. This CDR3 reads CASSQEVLTDTQYF. The CDR3 DNA reads as TGTGCCAGCAGTCAAGAAGTACTCACAGATACGCAGTATTTT.

The V call is TRBV5-4, the J call TRBJ1-2; 9 nucleotides agree with TRBD1. Germline V gene lookup returns CDR1 SGHNT and CDR2 YYREEE (reference sequence). CDR3 length equals 15 residues. V gave up 0 bases and J gave up 4 bases; unmatched junction bases: 4. The CDR3 sequence: CASSLGGQGVYGYTF. CDR3 sequence (DNA): TGTGCCAGCAGCTTGGGGGGACAGGGCGTCTATGGCTACACCTTC.

The genes are TRBV29-1 and TRBJ1-2; 11 bases fit TRBD1. CDR3 length equals 16 residues. The J segment lost 4 bases and the V segment lost 7 bases, leaving 14 bases of the junction unmatched. CDR1 is SQVTM, CDR2 ANQGSEA, per germline. CDR3 bases: TGCAGCGCCCTGGACAGGGGGCGCCCCTATGTCTATGGCTACACCTTC. It specifies CSALDRGRPYVYGYTF.

The V and J genes are TRBV18 and TRBJ2-1, with D maybe TRBD1 (5 bases). The CDR3 runs to 15 residues. With 3 bases removed from V and 4 bases from J, the gap between germline ends came to 13 bases. Germline CDR1 is KGHSH and CDR2 is LQKENI. The CDR3 DNA follows: TGTGCCAGCTCACCGGACACCACCGCTTACAATGAGCAGTTCTTC. This translates into CASSPDTTAYNEQFF.

V and J are TRBV7-2 and TRBJ1-5; TRBD1 agrees at 7 bases. Germline V lookup: CDR1 SGHTA, CDR2 FQGNSA. The trim removed 5 bases at V and 5 bases at J, leaving 12 bases unmatched. CDR3 length: 16 amino acids. For the CDR3, the DNA is TGTGCCAGCAGCCACGCAGGGACAGTGGGTGATCAGCCCCAGCATTTT. Translation gives CASSHAGTVGDQPQHF.

This chain connects TRBV9 to TRBJ2-5; 8 bases match TRBD1. The length of the CDR3 is 15 residues. Trimming took 3 bases from V and 5 from J; bases not matched to a gene: 9. Germline CDR1 reads SGDLS; CDR2 reads YYNGEE. CDR3 loop: CASSAGTGLRETQYF. The CDR3 DNA is TGTGCCAGCAGCGCCGGGACAGGCCTTAGGGAGACCCAGTACTTC.

The chain is built from TRBV27 and TRBJ2-7; 10 bases are a match to TRBD1. V shed 4 bases, J shed 3 bases, and the junction held 6 bases outside the gene matches. This CDR3 is built from 15 residues. The germline gives CDR1 MNHEY, CDR2 SMNVEV (reference sequence). The CDR3 DNA sequence: TGTGCCAGCAGTTCCCTGGACAGGGGGTTCTACGAGCAGTACTTC. As protein: CASSSLDRGFYEQYF.

This chain links TRBV18 with TRBJ1-5; no clear D gene. CDR3 length: 15 amino acids. CDR1 is KGHSH, CDR2 LQKENI, per germline. V lost 3 bases to trimming and J lost 5 bases, with 14 bases between them. The CDR3 DNA reads TGTGCCAGCTCACCCCAACACGGAGATTATCAGCCCCAGCATTTT. This codes for CASSPQHGDYQPQHF.

The CDR3, as DNA: TGTGCCTGGAGTGTCCTAACCGGTTTCTCCTACGAGCAGTACTTC. It encodes CAWSVLTGFSYEQYF. The V and J genes are TRBV30 and TRBJ2-7; D not resolved. This CDR3 spans 15 amino acids. V gave up 0 bases and J gave up 0 bases, with 12 bases separating them. Germline V gene lookup returns CDR1 GTSNPN and CDR2 SVGIG (reference sequence). The full variable domain, with the rest looked up from reference TRBV30 and TRBJ2-7, is SQTIHQWPATLVQPVGSPLSLECTVEGTSNPNLYWYRQAAGRGLQLLFYSVGIGQISSEVPQNLSASRPQDRQFILSSKKLLLSDSGFYLCAWSVLTGFSYEQYFGPGTRLTVT.